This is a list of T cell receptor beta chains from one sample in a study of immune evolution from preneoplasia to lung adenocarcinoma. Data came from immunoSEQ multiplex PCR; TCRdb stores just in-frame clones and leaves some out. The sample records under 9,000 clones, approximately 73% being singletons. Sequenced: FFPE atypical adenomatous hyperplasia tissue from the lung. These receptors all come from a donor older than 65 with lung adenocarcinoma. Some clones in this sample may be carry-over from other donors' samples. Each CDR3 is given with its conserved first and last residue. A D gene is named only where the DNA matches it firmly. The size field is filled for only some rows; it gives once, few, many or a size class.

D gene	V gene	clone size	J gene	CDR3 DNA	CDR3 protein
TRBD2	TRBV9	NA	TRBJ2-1	TGTGCCAGCAGCGTCGCTCCAGGGGGTCTTAGCGGGAGTGGGAATGAGCAGTTCTTC	CASSVAPGGLSGSGNEQFF
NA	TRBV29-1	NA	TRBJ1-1	TGCAGCGGTGCCCGGGGGCGTAATACTGAAGCTTTCTTT	CSGARGRNTEAFF
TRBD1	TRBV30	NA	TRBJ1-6	TGTGCCGGGGACAGGGGCAATTCACCCCTCCACTTT	CAGDRGNSPLHF
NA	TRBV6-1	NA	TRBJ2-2	TGTGCCAGCAGTGATGAGAGGATTTTCACCGGGGAGCTGTTTTTT	CASSDERIFTGELFF
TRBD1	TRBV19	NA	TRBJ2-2	TGTGCCAGTAGTCTGCTGGACAGGGGGGCCGGGGAGCTGTTTTTT	CASSLLDRGAGELFF
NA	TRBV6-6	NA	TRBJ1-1	TGTGCCAGCAATCCGACGGTGAACACTGAAGCTTTCTTT	CASNPTVNTEAFF
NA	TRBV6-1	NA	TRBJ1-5	TGTGCCAGCAGTGAAACAGGAGACAATCAGCCCCAGCATTTT	CASSETGDNQPQHF
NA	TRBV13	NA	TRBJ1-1	TGTGCCAGCAGTGAGTTCAAGGGCACTGAAGCTTTCTTT	CASSEFKGTEAFF
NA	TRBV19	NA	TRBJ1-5	TGTGCCACGAAGAAGGACAGTCCTAGCAATCAGCCCCAGCATTTT	CATKKDSPSNQPQHF
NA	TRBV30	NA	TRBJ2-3	TGTGCCTGGAGCCCCCGAAGGGGACTCACAGATACGCAGTATTTT	CAWSPRRGLTDTQYF
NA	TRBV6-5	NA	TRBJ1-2	TGTGCCAGCAGCTCCGGATCCTGGGGATCCGGCTACACCTTC	CASSSGSWGSGYTF
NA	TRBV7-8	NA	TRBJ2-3	TGTGCCAGCAGCTTACTAGATGCCCTCCCAGATACGCAGTATTTT	CASSLLDALPDTQYF
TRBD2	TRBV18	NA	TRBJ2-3	TGTGCCAGCTCACCACCGACTAGCGGGAGAAGGGGTACGCAGTATTTT	CASSPPTSGRRGTQYF
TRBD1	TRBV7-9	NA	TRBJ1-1	TGTGCCAGCAGCTTAGTTGGACAGGGGGGGACTGAAGCTTTCTTT	CASSLVGQGGTEAFF
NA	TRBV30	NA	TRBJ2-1	TGTGCCTGGAGTGAATTCCGCGGAATTTCCTACAATGAGCAGTTCTTC	CAWSEFRGISYNEQFF
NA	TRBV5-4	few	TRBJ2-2	TGTGCCAGCAGCTCATGGGACACCGGGGAGCTGTTTTTT	CASSSWDTGELFF
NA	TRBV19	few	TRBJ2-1	TGTGCCAGTAGTATAGATCAGGGGAATGAGCAGTTCTTC	CASSIDQGNEQFF
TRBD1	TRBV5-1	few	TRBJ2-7	TGCGCCAGCAGCATCGGAACACCGGGACAGGGGATGTCCGAGCAGTACTTC	CASSIGTPGQGMSEQYF
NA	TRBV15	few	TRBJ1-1	TGTGCCACCAGCAGAGATCGTGGGTGGAACACTGAAGCTTTCTTT	CATSRDRGWNTEAFF
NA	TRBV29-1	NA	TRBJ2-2	TGCAGCGTTGGGGATAGCGATGGGGAGCTGTTTTTT	CSVGDSDGELFF
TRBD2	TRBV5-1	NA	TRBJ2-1	TGCGCCAGCAGACAGGGTCCGGGGGGGAATGAGCAGTTCTTC	CASRQGPGGNEQFF
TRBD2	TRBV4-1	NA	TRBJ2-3	TGCGCCAGCAGCCAAGATGGGACCGAGACTAGCGGGAGAGGAGATACACAGTATTTT	CASSQDGTETSGRGDTQYF
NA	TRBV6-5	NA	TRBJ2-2	TGTGCCAGCAGTTATCACACCGGGGAGCTGTTTTTT	CASSYHTGELFF
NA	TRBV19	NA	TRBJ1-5	TGTGCCAGTAGTCCCTCGACAGTCCAGCCCCAGCATTTT	CASSPSTVQPQHF
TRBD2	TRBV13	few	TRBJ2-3	TGTGCCAGCAGCCTAGGGACTAGCGGGACCACAGATACGCAGTATTTT	CASSLGTSGTTDTQYF
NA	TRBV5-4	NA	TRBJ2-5	TGTGCCAGCAGCCTCAGGGGCAGAGAAGAGACCCAGTACTTC	CASSLRGREETQYF
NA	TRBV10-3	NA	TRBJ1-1	TGCTTGGTAGGTGAAGCTTTCTTT	CLVGEAFF
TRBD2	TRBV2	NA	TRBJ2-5	TGTGCCAGCAGGAGGGATCTAGCGGGACACCAAGAGACCCAGTACTTC	CASRRDLAGHQETQYF
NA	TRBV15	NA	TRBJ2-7	TGTGCCACCAGCCCACAGGGAGTCTACGAGCAGTACTTC	CATSPQGVYEQYF
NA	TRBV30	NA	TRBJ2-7	TGTGCCTGGGGACTGGCTGACTACGAGCAGTACTTC	CAWGLADYEQYF
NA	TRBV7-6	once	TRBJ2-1	TGTGCCAGCAGCCCCACCCAGGGGCGCAGGGGCTACAATGAGCAGTTCTTC	CASSPTQGRRGYNEQFF
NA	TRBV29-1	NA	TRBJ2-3	NA	CSVWERGDTQYF
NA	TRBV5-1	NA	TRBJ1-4	TGCGCCAGCAGCTTGGGTGACACAACTAATGAAAAACTGTTTTTT	CASSLGDTTNEKLFF
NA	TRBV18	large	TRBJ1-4	TGTGCCAGCTCCCGGAGTAACAGTGCAACTAATGAAAAACTGTTTTTT	CASSRSNSATNEKLFF
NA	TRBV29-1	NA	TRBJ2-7	TGCAGCGTCCGGATTCTGGACGGAGGTTACGAGCAGTACTTC	CSVRILDGGYEQYF
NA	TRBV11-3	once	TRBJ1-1	TGTGCCAGCAGCCTTCTGAACACTGAAGCTTTCTTT	CASSLLNTEAFF
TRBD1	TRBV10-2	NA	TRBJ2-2	TGCGCCAGCAACTGGGGACAGGGGGGGACCGGGGAGCTGTTTTTT	CASNWGQGGTGELFF
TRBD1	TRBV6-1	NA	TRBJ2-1	TGTGCCACCACGACAGGGGCTTACGGTGAGCAGTTCTTC	CATTTGAYGEQFF
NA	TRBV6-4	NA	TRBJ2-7	TGTGCCAGCAGCTTGGAGGCCAACTCCTACGAGCAGTACTTC	CASSLEANSYEQYF
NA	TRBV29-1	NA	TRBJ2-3	TGCAGCTGTGGGGGGCTGACCTGGGGATCGGATACGCAGTATTTT	CSCGGLTWGSDTQYF
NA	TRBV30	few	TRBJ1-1	TGTGCCTGGAGTGTAGGTGGGGGGACTGAAGCTTTCTTT	CAWSVGGGTEAFF
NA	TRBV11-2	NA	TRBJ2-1	TGTGCCAGCAGCTTAGATGTGGGAGCTACTAACAATGAGCAGTTCTTC	CASSLDVGATNNEQFF
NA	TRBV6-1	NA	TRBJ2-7	TGTGCCAGCAGGGCGGGATACGAGCAGTACTTC	CASRAGYEQYF
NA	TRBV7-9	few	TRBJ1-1	TGTGCCAGCAGCTTAGGGGGAGGGGACACTGAAGCTTTCTTT	CASSLGGGDTEAFF
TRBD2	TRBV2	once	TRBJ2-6	TGTGCCACTAGCGGGGTGGACTCTGGGGCCAACGTCCTGACTTTC	CATSGVDSGANVLTF
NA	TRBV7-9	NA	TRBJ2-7	TGTGCCAGCAGCTCCCCGTCTCCCGCCTACGAGCAGTACTTC	CASSSPSPAYEQYF
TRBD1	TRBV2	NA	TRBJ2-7	TGTGCCAGCAGTGATGGGGGACAGGGGGCCTACGAGCAGTACTTC	CASSDGGQGAYEQYF
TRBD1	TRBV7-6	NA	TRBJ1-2	TGTGCCAGCAGCCCATTCCGGGACAGGGCTTCCCTTGGATACACCTTC	CASSPFRDRASLGYTF
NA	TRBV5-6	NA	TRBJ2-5	TGTGCCAGCAGCTTGGTCGGTGGTCTTCAGACCCAGTACTTC	CASSLVGGLQTQYF
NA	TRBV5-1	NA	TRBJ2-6	TGCGCCAGCAGCTTCAGGGGGGCTGGGGCCAACGTCCTGACTTTC	CASSFRGAGANVLTF
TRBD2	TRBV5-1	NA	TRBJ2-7	TGCGCCAGCAGTCCAGCGGGGGGATACGAGCAGTACTTC	CASSPAGGYEQYF
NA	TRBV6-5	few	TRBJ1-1	TGTGCCAGCAGTTACTCCGGACAGAACACTGGAGCTTTCTTT	CASSYSGQNTGAFF
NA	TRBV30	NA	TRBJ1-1	TGTGCCTGGAGTGTAGGTGGGGGAACTGAAGCTTTCTTT	CAWSVGGGTEAFF